This T cell receptor beta chain was identified during a study of blood T cell repertoires in COVID-19. At the level of the study: Acute and convalescent COVID-19 specimens originated in the United States, Italy and Spain.

The CDR3 is 14 amino acids. The V end was cut by 7 bases, the J end by 3 bases, with 10 bases between. Looked up from germline, CDR1 is SNHLY and CDR2 is FYNNEI. Profiled with immunoSEQ multiplex PCR; TCRdb holds only in-frame clones, not every one. This table holds about 230,000 clones, roughly 91% found once. Sequenced sample: PBMCs or T cells enriched from blood (not recorded which). The chain is built from TRBV2 and TRBJ1-6; D possibly corresponds to TRBD1 (6 bases). The sequence was obtained from a woman under 40 with acute COVID-19. This CDR3 is CASTGQIYNSPLHF. In DNA form, the CDR3 reads TGTGCCAGCACCGGACAGATCTATAATTCACCCCTCCACTTT. The full variable domain, completed using reference TRBV2 and TRBJ1-6, is EPEVTQTPSHQVTQMGQEVILRCVPISNHLYFYWYRQILGQKVEFLVSFYNNEISEKSEIFDDQFSVERPDGSNFTLKIRSTKLEDSAMYFCASTGQIYNSPLHFGNGTRLTVT.